These 24 T cell receptor beta chains originate from one sample sequenced in a study of naive and memory T cell subsets. An equimolar mix of two oligonucleotides served as the beta constant-region primer for TRBC1 and TRBC2. TCRdb reanalysed the UMI-ligation and nested PCR reads using MiXCR and keeps one entry per CDR3 protein. The sample includes 120,000 to 150,000 distinct CDR3 sequences, approximately 15% seen only once; the top ten take approximately 0.13%. The sample was naive CD4+ T cells from blood. The receptors shown here come from a human donor in good health.

This clonotype was observed a handful of times. The CDR3 region has the DNA TGCAGCGTGAGCAGGCAGGGAACTGAAGCTTTCTTT. Translation: CSVSRQGTEAFF. This chain joins TRBV29-1 and TRBJ1-1; TRBD1 might be the D (5 bases). V lost 6 bases, J lost 5 bases, and 13 bases lay in between. The CDR3 is 12 amino acids. From germline, CDR1 is SQVTM and CDR2 ANQGSEA.

The CDR3 loop reads CATSDFTGGSTDTQYF. The CDR3 nucleotides read TGTGCCACCAGTGATTTCACGGGGGGATCCACAGATACGCAGTATTTT. The J gene is TRBJ2-3, the V gene TRBV24-1; 7 bases map to TRBD2. The CDR3 consists of 16 residues. Germline CDR1 is KGHDR and CDR2 is SFDVKD. The V segment lost 1 base and the J segment 2 bases; nucleotides outside the gene matches: 5.

V usage is TRBV27 and J usage is TRBJ2-1; TRBD2 matches 9 bases. Trimming removed 7 bases from V and 0 bases from J; junction bases left unmatched: 4. This CDR3 has 15 residues. Looked up from germline, CDR1 is MNHEY and CDR2 is SMNVEV (reference sequence). This CDR3 is CASTLAGLSYNEQFF. CDR3 nucleotides: TGTGCCAGCACCCTAGCGGGACTCTCCTACAATGAGCAGTTCTTC.

The chain uses TRBV4-1 and TRBJ2-7; 9 nucleotides agree with TRBD2. CDR1 and CDR2 from the germline V gene are MGHRA and YSYEKL. This CDR3 spans 15 amino acids. J gave up 5 bases and V 6 bases, and 11 bases lay outside the gene matches. The CDR3 bases are TGCGCCAGCAGTATCATAGCGGGAGTGGGGAACGAGCAGTACTTC. Residues: CASSIIAGVGNEQYF.

The chain couples TRBV7-9 to TRBJ2-3; D is unclear. Deletions cut 3 bases from V and 3 bases from J, with 16 bases between. Germline V gives CDR1 SEHNR, CDR2 FQNEAQ (reference sequence). This CDR3 has 16 residues. The CDR3 loop reads CASSLQRSDRTDTQYF. CDR3 DNA: TGTGCCAGCAGCTTGCAGAGATCGGATCGGACAGATACGCAGTATTTT.

This clonotype showed up many times. V usage is TRBV30 and J usage is TRBJ2-3; D gene ambiguous. CDR1 is GTSNPN, CDR2 SVGIG, per germline (reference sequence). Trimming shortened V by 2 bases and J by 4 bases, and 10 bases separated the two germline ends. The CDR3 has 13 amino acids. CDR3: CAWSIRVSDTQYF. For the CDR3, the DNA is TGTGCCTGGAGTATCCGGGTTTCAGATACGCAGTATTTT.

The chain combines TRBV6-5 with TRBJ2-3; either TRBD1 or TRBD2 may supply D (5 bases each). The germline CDR1 and CDR2 sequences are MNHEY and SVGAGI. This CDR3 comprises 16 residues. V was pared by 5 bases and J by 0 bases, with 15 bases between. CDR3 DNA sequence: TGTGCCAGCAGTCGGGGCCTGCGAGGGAGCACAGATACGCAGTATTTT. This sequence encodes CASSRGLRGSTDTQYF.

V is TRBV20-1 and J is TRBJ1-2; D remains ambiguous. V lost 0 bases and J 0 bases, leaving 5 bases between the germline ends. Germline V gene lookup returns CDR1 DFQATT and CDR2 SNEGSKA (reference sequence). The CDR3 totals 13 residues. CDR3 protein: CSAREGANYGYTF. The CDR3 DNA sequence: TGCAGTGCTAGAGAGGGAGCTAACTATGGCTACACCTTC.

This clonotype was seen more than once but under ten times. The chain couples TRBV20-1 to TRBJ1-4; D is unresolved. V gave up 0 bases and J gave up 0 bases, with 11 bases separating them. The CDR3 is made up of 16 amino acids. Germline CDR1 and CDR2: DFQATT and SNEGSKA (reference sequence). The CDR3 DNA reads as TGCAGTGCTAGAGATTGGGGTGGCACAACTAATGAAAAACTGTTTTTT. Its translation is CSARDWGGTTNEKLFF.

This clonotype was picked up a small number of times. The rearrangement joins TRBV7-9 to TRBJ2-7; TRBD2 agrees at 10 bases. V lost 5 bases to trimming and J lost 4 bases; unmatched junction nucleotides: 14. Germline-derived CDR1 and CDR2 are SEHNR and FQNEAQ (reference sequence). CDR3 size: 17 residues. CDR3 nucleotides: TGTGCCAGCAGCCCTGGACTAGCGGTACTTATGTCGTACGAGCAGTACTTC. Residues: CASSPGLAVLMSYEQYF.

This clonotype has only a few counts. V and J are TRBV5-5 and TRBJ1-2; the D gene is possibly TRBD1 (5 bases). The CDR3 is made up of 18 amino acids. Trimming shortened V by 4 bases and J by 3 bases, and 25 bases separated the two germline ends. Germline CDR1 is SGHKS and CDR2 is YYEKEE (reference sequence). The CDR3, as DNA: TGTGCCAGCAGCCGAAAGGGACTTTGGGAAGCGGGGGACTATGGCTACACCTTC. Translation gives CASSRKGLWEAGDYGYTF.

This clonotype was detected a few times. The chain links TRBV28 to TRBJ2-7; a possible D gene is TRBD2 (6 bases). Trimming removed 0 bases from V and 2 bases from J, with 14 bases in between. Looked up from germline, CDR1 is MDHEN and CDR2 is SYDVKM. The CDR3 has 16 residues. DNA of the CDR3: TGTGCCAGCAGTTTATGGACATCGGGACTCGCCTACGAGCAGTACTTC. Translation: CASSLWTSGLAYEQYF.

This clonotype came up many times. The chain joins TRBV7-7 to TRBJ2-5; D unclear. Trimming shortened V by 0 bases and J by 5 bases, and 13 bases separated the two germline ends. CDR1 is SSHAT, CDR2 FNYEAQ, per germline (reference sequence). This CDR3 is built from 15 residues. DNA of the CDR3: TGTGCCAGCAGCTTAGCAAGTGGTGTACGGGAGACCCAGTACTTC. Residues: CASSLASGVRETQYF.

V gene TRBV28 combines with J gene TRBJ2-3, with 8 bases identical to TRBD2. This CDR3 is 18 amino acids long. Germline CDR1 and CDR2: MDHEN and SYDVKM. V lost 3 bases, J lost 4 bases, and 15 bases stayed unmatched. CDR3 nucleotides: TGTGCCAGCAGTTTTAGGTGGTCTTCTAGCGGGCGACCAGATACGCAGTATTTT. It yields the protein CASSFRWSSSGRPDTQYF.

This clonotype was detected a few times. The gene calls are TRBV12-5 and TRBJ2-1; D is perhaps TRBD1 or TRBD2 (5 bases each). Looked up from germline, CDR1 is LGHNT and CDR2 is FRNRAP. This CDR3 is built from 17 residues. V was clipped by 0 bases and J by 2 bases, with 14 bases between them. The chain's CDR3 is CASGLVPSGTAYNEQFF. The CDR3 bases are TGTGCTAGTGGTTTGGTACCCTCGGGGACGGCCTACAATGAGCAGTTCTTC.

Only one count was recorded for this clonotype. The rearrangement joins TRBV7-3 to TRBJ2-3; a weak D match, TRBD2 (5 bases). This CDR3 contains 14 residues. Per the germline V gene, CDR1 is SGHTA and CDR2 is FQGTGA. The V and J ends lost 2 bases and 2 bases respectively, with 8 bases between them. The chain's CDR3 is CASSLERPTDTQYF. CDR3 in DNA: TGTGCCAGCAGCTTAGAGCGGCCCACAGATACGCAGTATTTT.

This rearrangement joins TRBV10-3 to TRBJ1-1, with D possibly matching TRBD1 (5 bases). The CDR3 has 12 residues. V was pared by 6 bases and J by 11 bases, with 16 bases between. Germline V gene data show CDR1 as ENHRY and CDR2 as SYGVKD. Written as DNA, the CDR3 is TGTGCCATCAGCGGGACCGACTTTTTGGCTTTCTTT. This codes for CAISGTDFLAFF.

This clonotype was detected only a few times. The CDR3 coding sequence is TGCGCCAGCAGAGCCGGGACAGGATACCAAGAGACCCAGTACTTC. This encodes CASRAGTGYQETQYF. The chain is built from TRBV10-2 and TRBJ2-5; 8 positions agree with TRBD1. This CDR3 has 15 residues. The V gene's germline CDR1 is WSHSY and CDR2 SAAADI. V was clipped by 6 bases and J by 0 bases; unmatched bases: 6.

This chain links TRBV20-1 with TRBJ1-1; 8 bases match TRBD1. CDR1 DFQATT and CDR2 SNEGSKA come from the germline V gene (reference sequence). The length of the CDR3 is 16 residues. V dropped 1 base and J dropped 5; count of bases not matched to a gene: 12. DNA of the CDR3: TGCAGTGCTAGAGGGTTTGACAGGGGCCCGATAACTGAAGCTTTCTTT. This sequence encodes CSARGFDRGPITEAFF.

This clonotype was observed a handful of times. The V call is TRBV24-1, the J call TRBJ2-3, with D perhaps TRBD2 (6 bases). V was pared by 4 bases and J by 2 bases, with 12 bases between. Germline assignment: CDR1 KGHDR and CDR2 SFDVKD. The CDR3 has 15 amino acids. This CDR3 is CATSETGVPTDTQYF. The CDR3 DNA is TGTGCCACCAGTGAAACGGGGGTGCCCACAGATACGCAGTATTTT.

Many counts were recorded for this clonotype. The rearrangement links TRBV20-1 to TRBJ1-5; TRBD1 agrees at 8 bases. CDR3 length equals 17 residues. Germline values: CDR1 DFQATT, CDR2 SNEGSKA (reference sequence). V shed 3 bases, J shed 3 bases, and the junction held 13 bases outside the gene matches. The CDR3: CSASWGGLTGANQPQHF. The DNA of the CDR3 is TGCAGTGCTAGTTGGGGGGGCCTGACAGGGGCCAATCAGCCCCAGCATTTT.

This rearrangement joins TRBV18 to TRBJ2-3; D may correspond to TRBD1 or TRBD2 (5 bases each). Trimming removed 4 bases from V and 5 bases from J, with 10 bases in between. Germline lookup yields CDR1 KGHSH and CDR2 LQKENI. This CDR3 spans 13 amino acids. CDR3 in amino acids: CASSQGTIDTQYF. The CDR3 coding sequence is TGTGCCAGCTCACAGGGGACCATAGATACGCAGTATTTT.

There are a few counts of this clonotype. This chain links TRBV6-5 with TRBJ2-6, with D possibly being TRBD1 (5 bases). The CDR3 extends over 15 amino acids. Germline loops: CDR1 MNHEY, CDR2 SVGAGI. Trimming shortened V by 5 bases and J by 2 bases, and 10 bases separated the two germline ends. The CDR3 DNA follows: TGTGCCAGCAGTCGCGACAGCCCTGGGGCCAACGTCCTGACTTTC. As protein: CASSRDSPGANVLTF.

The chain recombines TRBV29-1 with TRBJ2-1; 15 bases align to TRBD2. Germline CDR1 reads SQVTM; CDR2 reads ANQGSEA. The CDR3 spans 18 residues. With 6 bases clipped from V and 1 base from J, the junction kept 10 bases outside the gene matches. CDR3 sequence: CSVRGTSGRRVSYNEQFF. DNA for the CDR3: TGCAGCGTGCGTGGGACTAGCGGGAGGAGGGTATCCTACAATGAGCAGTTCTTC.